The clone carrying this T cell receptor (beta chain) was seen a handful of times. The antigen is undetermined. The TCRbeta library incorporated unique molecular identifiers. In TCRdb, the PCR reads were re-called with MiXCR into one record per CDR3 protein. Of 300,000 to 400,000 distinct CDR3 sequences listed, around 20% were seen once; the top ten hold over 9.5%. Germline V gene data show CDR1 as SEHNR and CDR2 as FQNEAQ (reference sequence). The CDR3 runs 13 residues. V shed 5 bases and J shed 5 bases, with 12 bases lying between them. The data derive from a study of T-cell reconstitution after alpha-beta-depleted transplantation in children. Study-wide results and limits: T cells produced anew were the main source of T-cell counts and diversity one year after transplant.

The receptor comes from a male patient under 18 who had a stem cell transplant for acute lymphoblastic leukemia, so the T cells may come from the graft donor. J is TRBJ2-5 and V is TRBV7-9; possible D gene TRBD2, 6 bases. This specimen consisted of PBMCs, mostly from graft donor cells, obtained 180 days after TCRalphabeta/CD19-depleted stem cell transplant. CDR3 DNA: TGTGCCAGCAGCCATGGAGGGTCGGAGACCCAGTACTTC. Its protein is CASSHGGSETQYF.